The 7 T cell receptor beta chains reported below all come from one sample, sequenced in a study of prognosis after radiotherapy for stage I lung cancer. With two-round multiplex PCR, TCR beta CDR3 sequences were amplified from genomic DNA. Amplification during the initial PCR round employed primers specific to each TRBV and TRBJ gene. TCRdb reprocessed the multiplex PCR reads with MiXCR, giving one entry per CDR3 protein. There are some 27,000 distinct CDR3 sequences in the sample; 31% occur only once, and 9.5% to 13% lies in the top ten. The source was PBMCs, collected before or after stereotactic body radiation therapy (not recorded which). The receptors originated from a donor aged 50 or older with non-small cell lung cancer.

The J gene is TRBJ2-3, the V gene TRBV2; TRBD2 is a possible D gene (6 bases). The CDR3 runs 14 residues. Germline V gives CDR1 SNHLY, CDR2 FYNNEI. The V end was cut by 8 bases, the J end by 0 bases, with 12 bases between. This CDR3 is CASWAGTSTDTQYF. For the CDR3, the DNA is TGTGCCAGCTGGGCCGGGACTAGCACAGATACGCAGTATTTT.

The sample holds many counts of this clonotype. The J gene is TRBJ1-1, the V gene TRBV5-5, with 7 bases matching TRBD1. Germline V CDR1 and CDR2: SGHKS, YYEKEE (reference sequence). V was pared by 4 bases and J by 4 bases, with 13 bases of the junction left unmatched. The CDR3 is 16 amino acids. CDR3 sequence reads: CASSAMPDRVGTEAFF. The CDR3 bases are TGTGCCAGCAGCGCGATGCCAGACAGGGTTGGCACTGAAGCTTTCTTT.

Ten or more counts support this clonotype. This chain links TRBV12-3 or TRBV12-4 with TRBJ2-1; possible D gene TRBD1, 6 bases. The CDR3 is made up of 14 amino acids. V was shortened by 5 bases and J by 7 bases, with 15 bases between the two germline ends. The CDR3 nucleotides read TGTGCCAGCAGTCCCTGGTTGGGGGCGAATGAGCAGTTCTTC. It codes for CASSPWLGANEQFF.

Of note for this clonotype: This may stem from a read error, because a much larger clone lies one nucleotide away. The chain carries TRBV11-2 and TRBJ2-1, with D possibly being TRBD2 (5 bases). The germline V and J ends were trimmed by 4 bases and 10 bases, with 29 bases remaining between them. CDR1 SGHAT and CDR2 FQNNGV come from the germline V gene. CDR3 length: 18 residues. In DNA, the CDR3 is TGTGCCAGCAGCTCCATCCCTCACTCCAGCGTGAGGGAAGCAGAGCAGTTCTTC. This sequence encodes CASSSIPHSSVREAEQFF. Combining the CDR3 with reference TRBV11-2 and TRBJ2-1 gives the whole variable domain EAGVAQSPRYKIIEKRQSVAFWCNPISGHATLYWYQQILGQGPKLLIQFQNNGVVDDSQLPKDRFSAERLKGVDSTLKIQPAKLEDSAVYLCASSSIPHSSVREAEQFFGPGTRLTVL.

Many counts were recorded for this clonotype. Here the CDR3 reads CASSQHIQGSYEQYF. The CDR3 bases are TGTGCCAGCAGTCAGCACATACAGGGATCCTACGAGCAGTACTTC. The chain links TRBV12-3 or TRBV12-4 to TRBJ2-7, with a possible D match to TRBD1 (6 bases). This CDR3 is 15 amino acids long. The germline V and J ends were trimmed by 5 bases and 1 base, with 15 bases remaining between them.

V usage is TRBV7-9 and J usage is TRBJ2-1, with 11 bases lining up with TRBD2. This CDR3 region has 16 residues. Per the germline V gene, CDR1 is SEHNR and CDR2 is FQNEAQ (reference sequence). V was pared by 5 bases and J by 11 bases, with 14 bases of the junction left unmatched. CDR3 nucleotides: TGTGCCAGCAGCCCAGAGATAGCGGGAGGGGGTAGGAAGCAGTTCTTC. This encodes CASSPEIAGGGRKQFF.

About this clonotype: This likely reflects a read error, since a far larger clone is one base away. The CDR3 region has the DNA TGTGCCAGCAGTTACTCACTTCCGGGGTTGGAAGAGACCCGGTACTTC. It translates to CASSYSLPGLEETRYF. The chain links TRBV6-9 to TRBJ2-5, with D possibly matching TRBD2 (5 bases). Germline V gene sequence: CDR1 MNHGY, CDR2 SVAAGI. This CDR3 is 16 amino acids long.